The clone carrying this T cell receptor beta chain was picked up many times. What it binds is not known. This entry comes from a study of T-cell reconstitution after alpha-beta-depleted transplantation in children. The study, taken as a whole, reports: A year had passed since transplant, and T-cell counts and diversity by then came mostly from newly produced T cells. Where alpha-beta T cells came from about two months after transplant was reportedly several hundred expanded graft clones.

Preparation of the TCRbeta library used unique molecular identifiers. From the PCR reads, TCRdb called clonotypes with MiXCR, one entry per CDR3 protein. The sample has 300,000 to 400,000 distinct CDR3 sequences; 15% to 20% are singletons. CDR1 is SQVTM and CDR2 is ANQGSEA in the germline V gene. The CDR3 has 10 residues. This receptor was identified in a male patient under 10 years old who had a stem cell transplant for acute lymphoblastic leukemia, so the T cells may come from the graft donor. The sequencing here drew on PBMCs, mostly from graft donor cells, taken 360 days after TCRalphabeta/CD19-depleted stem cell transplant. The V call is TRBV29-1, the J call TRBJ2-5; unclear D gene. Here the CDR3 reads CSHLGETQYF. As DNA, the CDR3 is TGCAGTCACCTCGGGGAGACCCAGTACTTC.